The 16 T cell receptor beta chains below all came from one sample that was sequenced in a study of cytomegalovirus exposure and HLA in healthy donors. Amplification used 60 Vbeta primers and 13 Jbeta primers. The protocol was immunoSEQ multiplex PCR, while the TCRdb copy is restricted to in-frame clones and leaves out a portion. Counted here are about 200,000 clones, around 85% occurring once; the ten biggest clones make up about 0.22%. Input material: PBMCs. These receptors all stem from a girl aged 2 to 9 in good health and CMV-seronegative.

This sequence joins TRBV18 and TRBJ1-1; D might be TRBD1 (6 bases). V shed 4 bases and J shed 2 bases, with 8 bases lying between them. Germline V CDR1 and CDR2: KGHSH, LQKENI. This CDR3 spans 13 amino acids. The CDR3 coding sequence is TGTGCCAGCTCACAACAGGGCAACACTGAAGCTTTCTTT. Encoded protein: CASSQQGNTEAFF. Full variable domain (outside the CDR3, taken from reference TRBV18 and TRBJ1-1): NAGVMQNPRHLVRRRGQEARLRCSPMKGHSHVYWYRQLPEEGLKFMVYLQKENIIDESGMPKERFSAEFPKEGPSILRIQQVVRGDSAAYFCASSQQGNTEAFFGQGTRLTVV.

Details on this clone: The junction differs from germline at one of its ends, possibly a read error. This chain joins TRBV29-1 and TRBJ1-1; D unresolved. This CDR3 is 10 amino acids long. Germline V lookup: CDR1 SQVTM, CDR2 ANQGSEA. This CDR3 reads CTTADTEAFF. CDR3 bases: TGTACTACAGCGGACACTGAAGCTTTCTTT.

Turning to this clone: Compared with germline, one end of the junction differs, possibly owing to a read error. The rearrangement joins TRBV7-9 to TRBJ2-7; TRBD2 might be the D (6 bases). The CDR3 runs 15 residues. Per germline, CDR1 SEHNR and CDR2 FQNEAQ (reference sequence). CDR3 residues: CSSSLARDFAYEQYF. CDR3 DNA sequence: TGTTCCAGCAGCTTAGCGCGGGACTTCGCCTACGAGCAGTACTTC. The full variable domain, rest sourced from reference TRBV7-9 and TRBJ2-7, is DTGVSQNPRHKITKRGQNVTFRCDPISEHNRLYWYRQTLGQGPEFLTYFQNEAQLEKSRLLSDRFSAERPKGSFSTLEIQRTEQGDSAMYLCSSSLARDFAYEQYFGPGTRLTVT.

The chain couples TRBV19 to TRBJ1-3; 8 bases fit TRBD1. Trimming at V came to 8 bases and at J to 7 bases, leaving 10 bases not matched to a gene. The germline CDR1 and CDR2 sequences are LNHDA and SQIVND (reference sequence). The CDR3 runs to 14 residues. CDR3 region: CASWQGATGNTIYF. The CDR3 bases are TGTGCCAGTTGGCAGGGGGCTACGGGGAACACCATATATTTT.

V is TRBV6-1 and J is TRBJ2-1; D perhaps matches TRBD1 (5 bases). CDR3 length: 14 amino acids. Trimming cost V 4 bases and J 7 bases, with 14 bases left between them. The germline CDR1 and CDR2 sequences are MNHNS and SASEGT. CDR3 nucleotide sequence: TGTGCCAGCAGTGTAGGGGTCCGAACTAATGAGCAGTTCTTC. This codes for CASSVGVRTNEQFF.

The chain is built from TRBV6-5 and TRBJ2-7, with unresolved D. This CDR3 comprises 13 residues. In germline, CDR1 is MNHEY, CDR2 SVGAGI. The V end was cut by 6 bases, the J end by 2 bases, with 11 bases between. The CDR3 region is CASSPQDTYEQYF. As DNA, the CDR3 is TGTGCCAGCAGCCCCCAGGATACCTACGAGCAGTACTTC.

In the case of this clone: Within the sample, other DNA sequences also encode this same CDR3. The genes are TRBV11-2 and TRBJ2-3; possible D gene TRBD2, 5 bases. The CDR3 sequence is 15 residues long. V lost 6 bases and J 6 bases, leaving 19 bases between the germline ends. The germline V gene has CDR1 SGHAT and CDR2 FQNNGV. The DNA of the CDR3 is TGTGCCAGCAGTTTGGCTGGCGGGCCGGGGGATACGCAGTATTTT. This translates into CASSLAGGPGDTQYF.

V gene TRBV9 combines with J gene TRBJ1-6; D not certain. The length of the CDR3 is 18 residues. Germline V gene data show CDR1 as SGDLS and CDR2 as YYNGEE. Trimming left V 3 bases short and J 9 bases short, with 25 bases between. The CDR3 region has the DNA TGTGCCAGCAGCGGCTCAACCGAGGGCCACGGGCGGATTTCACCCCTCCACTTT. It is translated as CASSGSTEGHGRISPLHF.

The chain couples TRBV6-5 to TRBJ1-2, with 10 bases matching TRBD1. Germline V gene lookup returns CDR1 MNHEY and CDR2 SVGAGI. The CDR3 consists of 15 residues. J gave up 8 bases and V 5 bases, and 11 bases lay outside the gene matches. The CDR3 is CASSTRDRGIGGYTF. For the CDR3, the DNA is TGTGCCAGCAGTACCCGGGACAGGGGAATTGGGGGCTACACCTTC.

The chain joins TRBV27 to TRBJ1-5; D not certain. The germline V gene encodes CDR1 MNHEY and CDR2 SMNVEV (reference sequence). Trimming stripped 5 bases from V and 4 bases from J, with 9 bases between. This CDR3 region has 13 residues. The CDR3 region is CASSGGFNQPQHF. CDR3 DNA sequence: TGTGCCAGCAGTGGAGGGTTTAATCAGCCCCAGCATTTT.

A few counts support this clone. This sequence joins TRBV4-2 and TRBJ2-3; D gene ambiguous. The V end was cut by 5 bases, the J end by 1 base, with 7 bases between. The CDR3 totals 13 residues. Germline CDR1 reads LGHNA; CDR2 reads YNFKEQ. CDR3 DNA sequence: TGTGCCAGCAGCGCTCGAGGCACAGATACGCAGTATTTT. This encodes CASSARGTDTQYF.

CDR3 sequence reads: CASTPDSAGAYEKLFF. For the CDR3, the DNA is TGTGCCAGCACCCCTGACTCGGCGGGGGCTTATGAAAAACTGTTTTTT. The chain employs TRBV6-6 and TRBJ1-4, with a weak D call TRBD1 (6 bases). CDR1 and CDR2 from the germline V gene are MNHNY and SVGAGI (reference sequence). Trimming stripped 7 bases from V and 6 bases from J, with 21 bases between. CDR3 length: 16 amino acids.

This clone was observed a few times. The CDR3, as DNA: TGTGCCAGCAGCCATCGCAGCCGGGGGGAGACCCAGTACTTC. This translates into CASSHRSRGETQYF. The chain couples TRBV4-2 to TRBJ2-5; tentatively, D is TRBD2 (6 bases). This CDR3 is built from 14 residues. Trimming pared 3 bases from V and 5 bases from J, leaving 13 bases between. Per the germline V gene, CDR1 is LGHNA and CDR2 is YNFKEQ.

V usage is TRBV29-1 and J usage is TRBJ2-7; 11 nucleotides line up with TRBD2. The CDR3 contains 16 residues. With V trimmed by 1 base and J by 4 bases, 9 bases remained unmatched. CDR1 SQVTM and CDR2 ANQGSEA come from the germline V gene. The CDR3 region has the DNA TGCAGCGTTGAAGGACTAGCGGGAACCGATAGGTACGAGCAGTACTTC. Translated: CSVEGLAGTDRYEQYF.

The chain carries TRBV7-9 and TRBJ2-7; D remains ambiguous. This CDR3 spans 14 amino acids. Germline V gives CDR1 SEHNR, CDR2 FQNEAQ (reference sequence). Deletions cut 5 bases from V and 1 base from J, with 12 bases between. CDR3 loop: CASSPRAWSYEQYF. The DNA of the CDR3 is TGTGCCAGCAGCCCTCGAGCATGGTCCTACGAGCAGTACTTC.

The CDR3 DNA sequence: TGTGCCAGCAGTTGGGCAGGGTTAGCTAACTATGGCTACACCTTC. It translates to CASSWAGLANYGYTF. The rearrangement uses TRBV27 and TRBJ1-2; D is perhaps TRBD1 (5 bases). Germline CDR1 reads MNHEY; CDR2 reads SMNVEV (reference sequence). The CDR3 loop spans 15 amino acids. V was trimmed by 4 bases and J by 0 bases, leaving 12 bases between them.